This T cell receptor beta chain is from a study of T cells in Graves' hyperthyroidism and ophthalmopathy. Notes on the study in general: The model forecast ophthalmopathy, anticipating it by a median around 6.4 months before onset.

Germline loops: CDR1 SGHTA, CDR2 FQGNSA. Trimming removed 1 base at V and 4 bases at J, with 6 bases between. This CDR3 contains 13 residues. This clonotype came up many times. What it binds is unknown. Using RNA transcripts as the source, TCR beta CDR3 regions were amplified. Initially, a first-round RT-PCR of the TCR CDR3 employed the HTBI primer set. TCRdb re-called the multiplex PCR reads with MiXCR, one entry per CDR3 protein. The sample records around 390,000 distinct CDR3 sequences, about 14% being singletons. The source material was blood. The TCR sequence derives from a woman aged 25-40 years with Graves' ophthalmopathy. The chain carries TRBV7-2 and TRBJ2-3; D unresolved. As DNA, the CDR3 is TGTGCCAGCAGCTTAGAAAGGTCAGATACGCAGTATTTT. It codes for CASSLERSDTQYF. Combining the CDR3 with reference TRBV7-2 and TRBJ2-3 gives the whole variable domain GAGVSQSPSNKVTEKGKDVELRCDPISGHTALYWYRQSLGQGLEFLIYFQGNSAPDKSGLPSDRFSAERTGGSVSTLTIQRTQQEDSAVYLCASSLERSDTQYFGPGTRLTVL.